A single sample is the source of the 14 T cell receptor beta chains below, sequenced in a study of CD8 T cells in Susac syndrome. With random hexamers, reverse transcription was performed on about 0.45 to 1 ug of RNA. TCRdb redid the calling of the immunoSEQ multiplex PCR reads with MiXCR, one entry per CDR3 protein. The sample lists more than 75,000 distinct CDR3 sequences, roughly 93% occurring once. The sequenced sample consisted of CD8+ T cells from PBMCs. The origin of the receptors is a human donor in good health.

J is TRBJ1-2 and V is TRBV5-1; tentatively, D is TRBD1 (5 bases). The CDR3 spans 15 residues. The germline V gene encodes CDR1 SGHRS and CDR2 YFSETQ. With 2 bases removed from V and 3 bases from J, the gap between germline ends came to 14 bases. CDR3 residues: CASSFLAGGDYGYTF. The CDR3 DNA follows: TGCGCCAGCAGCTTTTTGGCAGGAGGGGACTATGGCTACACCTTC.

The chain employs TRBV7-9 and TRBJ2-1, with TRBD2 matching over 8 bases. Unmatched junction bases numbered 6, after V lost 2 bases and J lost 6 bases. The germline gives CDR1 SEHNR, CDR2 FQNEAQ (reference sequence). This CDR3 has 15 amino acids. The CDR3 region is CASSLPNGTSNEQFF. The CDR3 DNA sequence: TGTGCCAGCAGCTTACCGAACGGGACTAGCAATGAGCAGTTCTTC. Full variable domain (outside the CDR3, taken from reference TRBV7-9 and TRBJ2-1): DTGVSQNPRHKITKRGQNVTFRCDPISEHNRLYWYRQTLGQGPEFLTYFQNEAQLEKSRLLSDRFSAERPKGSFSTLEIQRTEQGDSAMYLCASSLPNGTSNEQFFGPGTRLTVL.

The rearrangement joins TRBV4-3 to TRBJ1-2, with 10 bases lining up with TRBD1. The V gene end was trimmed by 0 bases and the J gene end by 6 bases; junction bases not matched to a gene: 1. Germline values: CDR1 LGHNA, CDR2 YSLEER. The CDR3 has 14 amino acids. CDR3 region: CASSQDGTGDGYTF. The CDR3 DNA follows: TGCGCCAGCAGCCAAGACGGGACAGGGGATGGCTACACCTTC.

V is TRBV13 and J is TRBJ1-2; perhaps TRBD1 as D (5 bases). The CDR3 runs 13 residues. The V gene lost 2 bases and the J gene lost 8 bases, with 12 bases spanning the gap. The germline gives CDR1 PRHDT, CDR2 FYEKMQ (reference sequence). For the CDR3, the DNA is TGTGCCAGCAGCTTACCGACAGCCGGGGGCTACACCTTC. As protein: CASSLPTAGGYTF.

The chain links TRBV7-8 to TRBJ1-2; D unclear. The CDR3 contains 12 residues. V lost 1 base and J lost 8, with 8 bases in between. Germline V gene lookup returns CDR1 SGHVS and CDR2 FQNEAQ. The CDR3 loop is CASSLGSWGYTF. CDR3 nucleotide sequence: TGTGCCAGCAGCTTAGGATCTTGGGGCTACACCTTC. Full variable domain (missing parts from reference TRBV7-8 and TRBJ1-2): GAGVSQSPRYKVAKRGQDVALRCDPISGHVSLFWYQQALGQGPEFLTYFQNEAQLDKSGLPSDRFFAERPEGSVSTLKIQRTQQEDSAVYLCASSLGSWGYTFGSGTRLTVV.

The gene calls are TRBV5-6 and TRBJ2-6; the D call may be TRBD1 or TRBD2 (5 bases each). The germline gives CDR1 SGHDT, CDR2 YYEEEE. V lost 0 bases and J lost 3, with 16 bases in between. This CDR3 comprises 18 residues. In DNA, the CDR3 is TGTGCCAGCAGCTTGGGAGGGGAAGGGCAAAGTGGGGCCAACGTCCTGACTTTC. Its protein is CASSLGGEGQSGANVLTF. Based on the CDR3 plus reference TRBV5-6 and TRBJ2-6, the full variable domain is DAGVTQSPTHLIKTRGQQVTLRCSPKSGHDTVSWYQQALGQGPQFIFQYYEEEERQRGNFPDRFSGHQFPNYSSELNVNALLLGDSALYLCASSLGGEGQSGANVLTFGAGSRLTVL.

V and J are TRBV13 and TRBJ2-1; D might be TRBD2 (6 bases). This CDR3 region has 15 residues. CDR1 is PRHDT and CDR2 is FYEKMQ in the germline V gene (reference sequence). Between the trimmed V and J ends, which lost 0 bases and 8 bases, there was a span of 14 bases. The CDR3 region is CASSLGGSGADEQFF. The CDR3 coding sequence is TGTGCCAGCAGCTTAGGCGGGAGTGGGGCCGATGAGCAGTTCTTC.

The J gene is TRBJ2-2, the V gene TRBV9; D is unresolved. Germline CDR1 reads SGDLS; CDR2 reads YYNGEE. Between the trimmed V and J ends, which lost 5 bases and 7 bases, there was a span of 12 bases. The CDR3 loop spans 13 amino acids. The CDR3 sequence: CASRPTVNGELFF. Here the CDR3 DNA reads TGTGCCAGCAGACCTACAGTAAACGGGGAGCTGTTTTTT.

V is TRBV3-1 and J is TRBJ2-5; D unresolved. The CDR3 runs 17 residues. Trimming left V 0 bases short and J 2 bases short, with 16 bases between. Germline assignment: CDR1 LGHDT and CDR2 YNNKEL (reference sequence). The CDR3 DNA follows: TGTGCCAGCAGCCAAGATATCTGGCGGCAGCCGCAAGAGACCCAGTACTTC. Its translation: CASSQDIWRQPQETQYF.

The chain couples TRBV4-1 to TRBJ1-1; D is unclear. The germline gives CDR1 MGHRA, CDR2 YSYEKL. V gave up 6 bases and J gave up 0 bases, with 2 bases separating them. The CDR3 is 11 amino acids. The CDR3, as DNA: TGCGCCAGCAGAGTGAACACTGAAGCTTTCTTT. It specifies CASRVNTEAFF.

The V and J genes are TRBV12-3 or TRBV12-4 and TRBJ2-5, with 10 bases aligning to TRBD2. The CDR3 sequence is 16 residues long. Losses at the gene ends were 0 bases for V and 5 bases for J; bases not matched to a gene: 6. CDR3 protein: CASSLALAGARETQYF. The CDR3 coding sequence is TGTGCCAGCAGTTTAGCGCTAGCGGGAGCTCGGGAGACCCAGTACTTC.

This sequence joins TRBV4-1 and TRBJ1-4; TRBD1 agrees at 10 bases. Per germline, CDR1 MGHRA and CDR2 YSYEKL. Trimming cost V 5 bases and J 6 bases; bases outside gene matches: 6. The CDR3 sequence is 15 residues long. This CDR3 is CASSGLGTGDEKLFF. Here the CDR3 DNA reads TGCGCCAGCAGCGGGCTTGGGACAGGGGATGAAAAACTGTTTTTT.

The rearrangement links TRBV28 to TRBJ2-7, with no clear D. V shed 4 bases and J shed 4 bases, with 8 bases lying between them. Germline CDR1 MDHEN, CDR2 SYDVKM. The CDR3 extends over 12 amino acids. The CDR3 DNA sequence: TGTGCCAGCAGTTCCCGCTCATACGAGCAGTACGTC. This encodes CASSSRSYEQYV.

The gene calls are TRBV14 and TRBJ2-3; D not certain. The germline V and J ends were trimmed by 1 base and 6 bases, with 5 bases remaining between them. The V gene's germline CDR1 is SGHDN and CDR2 FVKESK. The CDR3 is 12 residues long. DNA for the CDR3: TGTGCCAGCAGCCAAGCCTGGGATACGCAGTATTTT. This sequence encodes CASSQAWDTQYF.